These T cell receptor beta chains were read from a single sample in a study of cytomegalovirus exposure and HLA in healthy donors. The protocol was immunoSEQ multiplex PCR, while the TCRdb copy is restricted to in-frame clones and leaves out a portion. In the table there are 100,000 to 150,000 clones, around 92% of which are singletons. Sequencing used PBMCs. Receptor source: a man aged 30 to 39 in good health and CMV-seronegative. Both conserved end residues are part of each CDR3. Fields, in order: V gene, CDR3 length, D gene, J gene, CDR3 protein. D genes are given only for firm matches.

>TRBV5-5|13|.|TRBJ1-3
CASSSISGNTIYF
>TRBV6-5|15|TRBD1|TRBJ2-5
CASSPGTGGWETQYF
>TRBV6-6|15|.|TRBJ1-1
CASSNTGRGNTEAFF
>TRBV7-8|13|.|TRBJ2-7
CASSHGSSYEQYF
>TRBV7-9|15|TRBD1|TRBJ1-6
CASSLRGQGTSPLHF
>TRBV12-5|12|.|TRBJ2-1
CASGLAINEQFF
>TRBV7-6|14|TRBD1|TRBJ1-6
CASSPGTGASPLHF
>TRBV2|14|.|TRBJ2-7
CASSEMPSSYEQYF
>TRBV6-1|14|TRBD2|TRBJ2-3
CASKSSGETDTQYF
>TRBV28|13|TRBD2|TRBJ2-1
CASSPRTRSEQFF
>TRBV5-5|16|.|TRBJ2-3
CASSFWSASSTDTQYF
>TRBV28|18|TRBD1|TRBJ2-5
CASSSPPGTGWKQETQYF
>TRBV5-1|15|TRBD1|TRBJ1-5
CASSPGTGITQPQHF
>TRBV2|11|.|TRBJ2-7
CASRTEYEQYF
>TRBV9|17|TRBD1|TRBJ2-2
CASSGSGGGVLAGELFF
>TRBV19|16|TRBD2|TRBJ2-5
CASSIGGLAVQETQYF
>TRBV13|13|.|TRBJ2-7
CASSLGARDEQYF
>TRBV18|16|TRBD1|TRBJ1-2
CASSPPEAGGGYGYTF
>TRBV5-1|14|.|TRBJ2-2
CASSWGQNTGELFF
>TRBV7-9|15|.|TRBJ2-7
CASSLSPRSQYEQYF
>TRBV25-1|11|TRBD1|TRBJ2-7
CASYRGWEQYF
>TRBV7-2|15|TRBD1|TRBJ2-3
CASRGQPASTDTQYF
>TRBV6-1|15|TRBD1|TRBJ1-4
CASRALQGVEEKLFF
>TRBV11-2|14|TRBD1|TRBJ1-6
CASSLGAGGTPLHF
>TRBV19|15|.|TRBJ1-5
CASSITAGGNQPQHF
>TRBV7-6|15|.|TRBJ2-7
CASSLEAGSSYEQYF
>TRBV7-9|16|.|TRBJ2-1
CASSLVGVQRGDEQFF
>TRBV4-3|17|.|TRBJ2-5
CASSQDWSYGVWETQYF
>TRBV18|16|.|TRBJ2-7
CASSPATGKDSYEQYF
>TRBV18|13|TRBD1|TRBJ2-7
CASSPKDRYEQYF
>TRBV27|12|.|TRBJ1-2
CASGRTNYGYTF
>TRBV7-2|14|TRBD2|TRBJ2-7
CASSRGLAGNEQYF
>TRBV10-2|15|TRBD1|TRBJ2-1
CASSQQGAGLDEQFF
>TRBV4-1|19|.|TRBJ1-4
CASSPRRDIGMTTNEKLFF
>TRBV6-6|15|TRBD2|TRBJ2-7
CASSTGTSVTYEQYF
>TRBV6-5|13|.|TRBJ1-1
CASSSGRRTEAFF
>TRBV5-1|14|.|TRBJ2-3
CASSTGSSTDTQYF
>TRBV5-8|15|.|TRBJ1-1
CASSLERKTNTEAFF
>TRBV11-2|15|TRBD1|TRBJ1-2
CASSSRQGSNYGYTF
>TRBV30|14|.|TRBJ2-7
CAWVPYGGIHEQYF
>TRBV6-1|12|.|TRBJ2-7
CASILGVGEQYF
>TRBV13|15|TRBD1|TRBJ2-3
CASSLPGTGTDTQYF
>TRBV7-9|17|TRBD2|TRBJ2-2
CASSLGACGGTTGELFF
>TRBV19|14|TRBD1|TRBJ1-6
CASSDRGFRSPLHF
>TRBV25-1|15|TRBD1|TRBJ1-2
CASSDHGTGAGGYTF
>TRBV7-2|14|.|TRBJ1-3
CASSLKPNPDTIYF
>TRBV4-3|17|TRBD1|TRBJ2-5
CASSQGAGTGGGETQYF
>TRBV4-1|15|TRBD1|TRBJ1-5
CASSQDTGDNQPQHF
>TRBV5-1|12|.|TRBJ2-3
CASSSTGDTQYF